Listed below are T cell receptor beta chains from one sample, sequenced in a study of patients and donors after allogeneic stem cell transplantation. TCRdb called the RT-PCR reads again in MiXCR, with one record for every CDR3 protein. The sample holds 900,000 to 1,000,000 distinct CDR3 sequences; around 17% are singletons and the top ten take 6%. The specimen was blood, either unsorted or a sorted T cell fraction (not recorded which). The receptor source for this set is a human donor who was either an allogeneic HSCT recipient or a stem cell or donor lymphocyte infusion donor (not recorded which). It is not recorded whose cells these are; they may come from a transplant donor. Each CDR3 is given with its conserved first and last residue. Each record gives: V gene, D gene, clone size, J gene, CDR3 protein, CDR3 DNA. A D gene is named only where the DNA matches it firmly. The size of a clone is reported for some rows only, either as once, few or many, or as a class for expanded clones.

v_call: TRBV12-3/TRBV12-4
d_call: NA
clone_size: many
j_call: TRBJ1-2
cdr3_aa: CASSSGTYYGYTF
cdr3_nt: TGTGCCAGCAGTAGCGGAACCTACTATGGCTACACCTTC

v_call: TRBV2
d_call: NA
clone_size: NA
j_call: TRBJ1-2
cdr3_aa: CASSEALRGGRNGYTF
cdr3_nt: TGTGCCAGCAGTGAAGCGCTTAGGGGGGGAAGGAATGGCTACACCTTC

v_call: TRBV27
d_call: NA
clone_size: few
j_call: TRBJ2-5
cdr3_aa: CASSPWDASQETQYF
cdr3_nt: TGTGCCAGCAGTCCATGGGACGCGAGCCAAGAGACCCAGTACTTC

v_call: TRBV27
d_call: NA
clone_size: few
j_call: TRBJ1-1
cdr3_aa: CASSKGSGGVYTEAFF
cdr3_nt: TGTGCCAGTTCAAAAGGAAGCGGCGGTGTGTACACTGAAGCTTTCTTT

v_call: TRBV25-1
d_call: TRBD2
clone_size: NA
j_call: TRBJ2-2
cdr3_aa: CASSAGGVAGELFF
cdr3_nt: TGTGCCAGCAGTGCGGGGGGAGTAGCCGGGGAGCTGTTTTTT

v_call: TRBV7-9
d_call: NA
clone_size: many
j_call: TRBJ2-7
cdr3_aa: CASSSDPPYEQYF
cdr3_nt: TGTGCCAGCAGTTCGGACCCTCCCTACGAGCAGTACTTC

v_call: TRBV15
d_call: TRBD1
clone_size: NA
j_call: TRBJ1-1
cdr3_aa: CATSGLGQGYTEAFF
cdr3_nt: TGTGCCACCAGCGGACTGGGACAGGGATATACTGAAGCTTTCTTT

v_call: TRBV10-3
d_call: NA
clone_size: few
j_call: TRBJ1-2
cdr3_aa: CATTLRGDGYTF
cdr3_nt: TGTGCCACCACCCTGAGGGGGGACGGCTACACCTTC

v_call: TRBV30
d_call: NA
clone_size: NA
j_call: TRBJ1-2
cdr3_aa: CAWSEMGPGGDYGYTF
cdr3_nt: TGTGCCTGGAGTGAAATGGGGCCTGGAGGGGACTATGGCTACACCTTC

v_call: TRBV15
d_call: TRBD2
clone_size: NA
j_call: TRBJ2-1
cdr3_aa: CATSRDIGRAANEQFF
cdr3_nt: TGTGCCACCAGCAGAGATATCGGGAGGGCCGCCAATGAGCAGTTCTTC

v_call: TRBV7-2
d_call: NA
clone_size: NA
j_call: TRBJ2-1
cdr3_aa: CASTLHNEQFF
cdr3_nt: TGTGCCAGCACCCTGCACAATGAGCAGTTCTTC

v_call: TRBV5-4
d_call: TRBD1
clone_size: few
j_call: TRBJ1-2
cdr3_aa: CASSPRTGFHGYTF
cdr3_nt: TGTGCCAGCAGCCCAAGGACAGGGTTTCATGGCTACACCTTC

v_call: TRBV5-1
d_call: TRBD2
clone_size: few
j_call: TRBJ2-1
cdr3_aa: CASRGLAGGPIYNEQFF
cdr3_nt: TGCGCCAGCAGGGGACTAGCGGGAGGGCCAATCTACAATGAGCAGTTCTTC

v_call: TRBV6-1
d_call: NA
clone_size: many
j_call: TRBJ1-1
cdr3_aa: CASSRQIMNTEAFF
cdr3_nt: TGTGCCAGCAGTCGACAGATAATGAACACTGAAGCTTTCTTT

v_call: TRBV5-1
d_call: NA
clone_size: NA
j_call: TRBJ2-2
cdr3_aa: CASSAQQSLSTGELFF
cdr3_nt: TGCGCCAGCAGCGCCCAGCAAAGCCTAAGCACCGGGGAGCTGTTTTTT

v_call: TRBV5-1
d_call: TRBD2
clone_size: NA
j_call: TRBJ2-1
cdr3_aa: CASRPTGLAGNEQFF
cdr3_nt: TGCGCCAGCAGACCCACCGGGCTAGCGGGGAATGAGCAGTTCTTC

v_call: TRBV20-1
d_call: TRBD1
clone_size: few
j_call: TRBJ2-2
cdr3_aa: CSGRTGEPGELFF
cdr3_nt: TGCAGTGGCAGGACAGGGGAGCCCGGGGAGCTGTTTTTT

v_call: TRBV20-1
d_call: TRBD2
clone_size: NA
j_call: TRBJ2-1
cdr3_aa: CSATTSGYNEQFF
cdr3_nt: TGCAGTGCGACGACTAGCGGTTACAATGAGCAGTTCTTC

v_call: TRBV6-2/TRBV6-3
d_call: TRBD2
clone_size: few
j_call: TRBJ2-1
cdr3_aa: CASRPRTSGGAVNEQFF
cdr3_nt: TGTGCCAGCAGACCTCGGACTAGCGGGGGGGCCGTAAATGAGCAGTTCTTC

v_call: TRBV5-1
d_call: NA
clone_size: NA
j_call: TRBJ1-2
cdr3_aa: CASSMGGPNYGYTF
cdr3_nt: TGCGCCAGCAGCATGGGGGGGCCCAACTATGGCTACACCTTC

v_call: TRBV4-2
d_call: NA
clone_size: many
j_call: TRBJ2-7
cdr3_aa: CASSEETVYEQYF
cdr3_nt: TGTGCCAGCAGCGAGGAGACAGTCTACGAGCAGTACTTC

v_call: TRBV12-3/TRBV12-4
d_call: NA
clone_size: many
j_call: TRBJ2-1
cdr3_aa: CASSLRTRRGEQFF
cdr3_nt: TGTGCCAGCAGTTTAAGGACACGCAGAGGTGAGCAGTTCTTC

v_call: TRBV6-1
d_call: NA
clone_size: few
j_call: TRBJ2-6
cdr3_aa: CASSPGENGANVLTF
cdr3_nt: TGTGCCAGCAGTCCAGGGGAGAATGGGGCCAACGTCCTGACTTTC

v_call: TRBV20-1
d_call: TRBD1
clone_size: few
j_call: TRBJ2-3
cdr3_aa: CSASDTMRDSPSTDTQYF
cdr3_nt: TGCAGTGCTAGTGACACCATGAGGGACAGTCCTAGCACAGATACGCAGTATTTT

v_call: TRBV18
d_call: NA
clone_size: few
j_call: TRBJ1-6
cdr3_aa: CASSPEYAYNSPLHF
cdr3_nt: TGTGCCAGCTCACCGGAGTATGCCTATAATTCACCCCTCCACTTT

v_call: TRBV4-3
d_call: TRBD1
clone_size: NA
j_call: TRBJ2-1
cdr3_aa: CASSHDRGGRGNEQFF
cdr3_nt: TGCGCCAGCAGCCATGACAGGGGGGGGAGAGGCAATGAGCAGTTCTTC

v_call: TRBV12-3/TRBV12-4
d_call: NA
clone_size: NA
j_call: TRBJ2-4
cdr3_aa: CASSLHSPTGAKNIQYF
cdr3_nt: TGTGCCAGCAGTTTACATTCCCCTACAGGGGCCAAAAACATTCAGTACTTC

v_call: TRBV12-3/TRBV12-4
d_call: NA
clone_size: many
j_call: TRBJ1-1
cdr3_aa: CASSLDPQAEAFF
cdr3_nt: TGTGCCAGCAGTTTAGATCCCCAAGCTGAAGCTTTCTTT

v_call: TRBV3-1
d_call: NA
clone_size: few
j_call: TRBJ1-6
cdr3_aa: CASSQDSRGGSPLHF
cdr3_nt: TGTGCCAGCAGCCAAGATTCTCGGGGAGGTTCACCCCTCCACTTT

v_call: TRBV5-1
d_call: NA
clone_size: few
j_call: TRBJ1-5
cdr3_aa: CASSLEPGRQPQHF
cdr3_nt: TGCGCCAGCAGCTTGGAGCCGGGCCGGCAGCCCCAGCATTTT